What follows are 28 T cell receptor beta chains derived from one specimen sequenced in a study of blood T cell repertoires in COVID-19. Here immunoSEQ multiplex PCR was the method, and the copy in TCRdb shows in-frame clones only, minus some. The sample contains hundreds of thousands of clones, approximately 80% of which appear only once. The material sequenced was peripheral blood. The origin of the receptors is a woman of 80 years or more with active or convalescent COVID-19.

V gene TRBV18 combines with J gene TRBJ2-7; weak D call: TRBD2 (5 bases). Per germline, CDR1 KGHSH and CDR2 LQKENI. The V end was cut by 4 bases, the J end by 3 bases, with 13 bases between. The length of the CDR3 is 14 residues. CDR3 in amino acids: CASSRTDLGYEQYF. CDR3 sequence (DNA): TGTGCCAGCTCACGGACTGATTTAGGCTACGAGCAGTACTTC.

This sequence joins TRBV4-3 and TRBJ2-7; tentatively, D is TRBD1 (5 bases). V was shortened by 6 bases and J by 0 bases, with 15 bases between the two germline ends. Germline CDR1 LGHNA, CDR2 YSLEER. The CDR3 has 15 residues. The CDR3 DNA reads as TGCGCCAGCAGTGATAGGGCAGGGCTCTCCTACGAGCAGTACTTC. Its protein is CASSDRAGLSYEQYF.

The V gene is TRBV9, the J gene TRBJ1-2; 9 positions match TRBD1. The CDR3 extends over 15 amino acids. The germline V gene has CDR1 SGDLS and CDR2 YYNGEE. V lost 1 base and J lost 5; bases outside the gene matches: 6. CDR3: CASSVPDRGYYGYTF. As DNA, the CDR3 is TGTGCCAGCAGCGTACCGGACAGGGGATATTATGGCTACACCTTC.

This clone was counted a single time. The chain carries TRBV5-8 and TRBJ1-4; no reliable D call. The CDR3 consists of 17 residues. CDR1 is SGHTS, CDR2 YDEGEE, per germline. Trimming took off 0 bases at V and 0 bases at J, with 12 bases between the two ends. CDR3: CASSLAVRPATNEKLFF. DNA of the CDR3: TGTGCCAGCAGCTTGGCGGTCCGCCCCGCAACTAATGAAAAACTGTTTTTT. Combining the CDR3 with reference TRBV5-8 and TRBJ1-4 gives the whole variable domain EAGVTQSPTHLIKTRGQQATLRCSPISGHTSVYWYQQALGLGLQFLLWYDEGEERNRGNFPPRFSGRQFPNYSSELNVNALELEDSALYLCASSLAVRPATNEKLFFGSGTQLSVL.

The chain carries TRBV7-2 and TRBJ2-3, with 10 nucleotides matching TRBD2. Per germline, CDR1 SGHTA and CDR2 FQGNSA. V gave up 4 bases and J gave up 9 bases; unmatched junction bases: 16. The CDR3 has 17 amino acids. The DNA of the CDR3 is TGTGCCAGCAGCTCCAGGTACCAGCGGGAGGGCCTTGCAACGCAGTATTTT. It codes for CASSSRYQREGLATQYF.

The chain links TRBV7-3 to TRBJ1-1; the match to TRBD1 covers 7 bases. CDR1 SGHTA and CDR2 FQGTGA come from the germline V gene. The CDR3 consists of 14 residues. After removal of 2 bases from V and 1 base from J, the junction contained 1 base not matched to a gene. In DNA form, the CDR3 reads TGTGCCAGCAGCTTAGAGGGGGCGAACACTGAAGCTTTCTTT. Its translation: CASSLEGANTEAFF.

This clone was found once. CDR3 DNA: TGTGCCAGCAGCCGCGGGACAGGACTCAATAGCGAGCAGTACTTC. Residues: CASSRGTGLNSEQYF. The rearrangement links TRBV3-1 (or the pseudogene TRBV3-2) to TRBJ2-7, with 8 bases matching TRBD1. Trimming removed 4 bases from V and 6 bases from J; junction bases left unmatched: 11. CDR1 LGHDT and CDR2 YNNKEL come from the germline V gene (reference sequence). The CDR3 sequence is 15 residues long.

This chain links TRBV11-3 with TRBJ2-3, with 13 bases identical to TRBD2. Germline values: CDR1 SGHNT, CDR2 YENEEA. The CDR3 spans 16 residues. V was pared by 5 bases and J by 2 bases, with 4 bases of the junction left unmatched. The CDR3 protein is CASSTGLAGLTDTQYF. For the CDR3, the DNA is TGTGCCAGCAGCACGGGACTAGCGGGGCTCACAGATACGCAGTATTTT.

This rearrangement joins TRBV5-6 to TRBJ2-6, with 7 positions matching TRBD1. The ends lost 4 bases at V and 3 bases at J; junction bases unmatched: 13. CDR3 size: 18 residues. Germline V gene data show CDR1 as SGHDT and CDR2 as YYEEEE. For the CDR3, the DNA is TGTGCCAGCAGCCTGAAAAGCGACAGGGCTAATGGGGCCAACGTCCTGACTTTC. It encodes CASSLKSDRANGANVLTF.

The genes are TRBV7-3 and TRBJ2-3, with D perhaps matching TRBD2 (6 bases). Trimming shortened V by 5 bases and J by 1 base, and 13 bases separated the two germline ends. Germline lookup yields CDR1 SGHTA and CDR2 FQGTGA. The CDR3 extends over 15 amino acids. This chain's CDR3 is CASSQLALRTDTQYF. The CDR3 bases are TGTGCCAGCAGCCAACTAGCCCTGCGCACAGATACGCAGTATTTT.

J is TRBJ2-5 and V is TRBV5-1, with D possibly matching TRBD1 (6 bases). Looked up from germline, CDR1 is SGHRS and CDR2 is YFSETQ. There are 16 residues in the CDR3. Between the trimmed V and J ends, which lost 0 bases and 0 bases, there was a span of 12 bases. The CDR3 sequence: CASSLGRGGHQETQYF. Here the CDR3 DNA reads TGCGCCAGCAGCTTGGGGAGAGGGGGTCACCAAGAGACCCAGTACTTC.

V usage is TRBV5-1 and J usage is TRBJ2-5; D is perhaps TRBD2 (7 bases). CDR3 length: 15 amino acids. Germline V gene lookup returns CDR1 SGHRS and CDR2 YFSETQ. V shed 0 bases and J shed 4 bases, with 13 bases lying between them. The CDR3 loop is CASSLGQGGGETQYF. The CDR3 bases are TGCGCCAGCAGCTTGGGGCAGGGAGGGGGAGAGACCCAGTACTTC. The whole variable domain, remainder taken from reference TRBV5-1 and TRBJ2-5, is KAGVTQTPRYLIKTRGQQVTLSCSPISGHRSVSWYQQTPGQGLQFLFEYFSETQRNKGNFPGRFSGRQFSNSRSEMNVSTLELGDSALYLCASSLGQGGGETQYFGPGTRLLVL.

This clone showed up just a few times. The V call is TRBV3-1 (or the pseudogene TRBV3-2), the J call TRBJ2-6, with 10 nucleotides matching TRBD1. Looked up from germline, CDR1 is LGHDT and CDR2 is YNNKEL (reference sequence). The CDR3 covers 18 residues. The trim removed 0 bases at V and 3 bases at J, leaving 5 bases unmatched. This CDR3 is CASSQDRDRGGGANVLTF. In DNA, the CDR3 is TGTGCCAGCAGCCAAGATAGGGACAGGGGCGGTGGGGCCAACGTCCTGACTTTC.

This clone showed up just once. The CDR3 bases are TGTGCCAGCAGTGATACGGGGGCAACTAATGAAAAACTGTTTTTT. Translating gives CASSDTGATNEKLFF. The V gene is TRBV2, the J gene TRBJ1-4, with D possibly being TRBD1 (5 bases). CDR3 length: 15 amino acids. Trimming pared 3 bases from V and 0 bases from J, leaving 8 bases between. Looked up from germline, CDR1 is SNHLY and CDR2 is FYNNEI.

V usage is TRBV18 and J usage is TRBJ2-1, with D perhaps matching TRBD2 (5 bases). Per germline, CDR1 KGHSH and CDR2 LQKENI. This CDR3 contains 14 residues. V lost 3 bases and J lost 4, with 10 bases in between. This chain's CDR3 is CASSPQEGYNEQFF. CDR3 DNA: TGTGCCAGCTCACCCCAAGAGGGATACAATGAGCAGTTCTTC.

The chain joins TRBV30 to TRBJ1-1; maybe TRBD1 (5 bases). The CDR3 sequence is 13 residues long. Trimming stripped 4 bases from V and 4 bases from J, with 13 bases between. CDR1 GTSNPN and CDR2 SVGIG come from the germline V gene (reference sequence). CDR3 in amino acids: CAWTGTRGTEAFF. CDR3 bases: TGTGCCTGGACCGGGACTAGGGGCACTGAAGCTTTCTTT.

The gene calls are TRBV24-1 and TRBJ2-3, with 10 nucleotides matching TRBD2. CDR1 KGHDR and CDR2 SFDVKD come from the germline V gene. The CDR3 totals 17 residues. Trimming at V came to 5 bases and at J to 4 bases, leaving 11 bases not matched to a gene. CDR3 DNA sequence: TGTGCCACCAGTGCACGGCGAGCGGGGGGGCATTCAGATACGCAGTATTTT. It is translated as CATSARRAGGHSDTQYF.

The chain is built from TRBV7-8 and TRBJ1-2; 8 bases line up with TRBD1. CDR1 is SGHVS and CDR2 is FQNEAQ in the germline V gene. The length of the CDR3 is 14 residues. With V trimmed by 5 bases and J by 5 bases, 7 bases remained unmatched. The CDR3 DNA reads as TGTGCCAGCAGCGCCGGGACAGGACTATATGGCTACACCTTC. Translating it yields CASSAGTGLYGYTF.

CDR3 nucleotides: TGTGCCAGCATTCCTGGGACTAGCGGACCCTACGAGCAGTACTTC. Residues: CASIPGTSGPYEQYF. The chain combines TRBV6-6 with TRBJ2-7; TRBD2 matches 11 bases. The CDR3 runs 15 residues. CDR1 and CDR2 from the germline V gene are MNHNY and SVGAGI (reference sequence). V lost 7 bases and J lost 2; bases outside the gene matches: 7.

The rearrangement uses TRBV11-3 and TRBJ2-5, with 11 bases lining up with TRBD2. Germline V lookup: CDR1 SGHNT, CDR2 YENEEA. Trimming removed 5 bases from V and 1 base from J; junction bases left unmatched: 6. The CDR3 spans 16 residues. The CDR3 reads CASSRISGGAQETQYF. CDR3 bases: TGTGCCAGCAGCCGAATTAGCGGGGGGGCCCAAGAGACCCAGTACTTC.

This chain uses TRBV3-1 (or the pseudogene TRBV3-2) with TRBJ2-1; 11 positions agree with TRBD2. Germline CDR1 LGHDT, CDR2 YNNKEL (reference sequence). V shed 5 bases and J 5 bases; nucleotides not matched to a gene: 11. CDR3 length: 17 amino acids. The DNA of the CDR3 is TGTGCCAGCAGCTTAGAAATGACTAGCGGGAAGAACAATGAGCAGTTCTTC. This codes for CASSLEMTSGKNNEQFF.

The chain joins TRBV3-1 (or the pseudogene TRBV3-2) to TRBJ1-1; D is perhaps TRBD1 (6 bases). The CDR3 is 16 amino acids. Trimming took off 1 base at V and 0 bases at J, with 12 bases between the two ends. The V gene's germline CDR1 is LGHDT and CDR2 YNNKEL (reference sequence). The CDR3 region has the DNA TGTGCCAGCAGCCAAGGAACTAACAGGGTGAACACTGAAGCTTTCTTT. Translation gives CASSQGTNRVNTEAFF.

V and J are TRBV15 and TRBJ1-5; D perhaps matches TRBD1 (6 bases). Germline CDR1 LNHNV, CDR2 YYDKDF (reference sequence). Trimming took off 0 bases at V and 3 bases at J, with 12 bases between the two ends. The CDR3 has 16 amino acids. The CDR3 coding sequence is TGTGCCACCAGCAGAGATTACCAGGGGTCCAATCAGCCCCAGCATTTT. Its translation is CATSRDYQGSNQPQHF.

This chain joins TRBV7-2 and TRBJ2-1; D unresolved. The V gene's germline CDR1 is SGHTA and CDR2 FQGNSA. The V gene lost 1 base and the J gene lost 2 bases, with 12 bases spanning the gap. The CDR3 contains 16 residues. The CDR3 bases are TGTGCCAGCAGCTTAGATTCGGTGGTAGCCTACAATGAGCAGTTCTTC. Protein: CASSLDSVVAYNEQFF.

About this clone: Distinct nucleotide sequences in the sample also encode this CDR3. V and J are TRBV7-3 and TRBJ2-1, with TRBD1 matching 7 bases. With V trimmed by 5 bases and J by 2 bases, 3 bases remained unmatched. Germline CDR1 SGHTA, CDR2 FQGTGA. The CDR3 covers 14 residues. The CDR3 here is CASSRGTAYNEQFF. The CDR3, as DNA: TGTGCCAGCAGCCGAGGGACAGCCTACAATGAGCAGTTCTTC.

The CDR3 DNA sequence: TGTGCCAGTAGTCGACTACCGGTAACTAGCAATCAGCCCCAGCATTTT. Translated, it gives CASSRLPVTSNQPQHF. The rearrangement links TRBV19 to TRBJ1-5; D unclear. This CDR3 comprises 16 residues. Germline CDR1 and CDR2: LNHDA and SQIVND (reference sequence). Trimming took 5 bases from V and 0 from J, leaving 14 bases between them.

The chain combines TRBV7-9 with TRBJ2-1; 9 bases fit TRBD2. V shed 8 bases, J shed 6 bases, and the junction held 8 bases outside the gene matches. Looked up from germline, CDR1 is SEHNR and CDR2 is FQNEAQ (reference sequence). The CDR3 runs 14 residues. The CDR3 region is CASLYAGGPNEQFF. DNA for the CDR3: TGTGCCAGCTTGTACGCGGGAGGGCCCAATGAGCAGTTCTTC.

The chain is built from TRBV5-4 and TRBJ2-7; 9 bases line up with TRBD2. The CDR3 loop spans 17 amino acids. Germline CDR1 reads SGHNT; CDR2 reads YYREEE (reference sequence). V was pared by 0 bases and J by 6 bases, with 13 bases of the junction left unmatched. The CDR3 reads CASSLGGASGATGEQYF. The CDR3 DNA follows: TGTGCCAGCAGCTTGGGTGGGGCTAGCGGGGCGACGGGCGAGCAGTACTTC.